This T cell receptor (beta chain) was recorded in a study of T cells after yellow fever vaccination. Trimming stripped 7 bases from V and 6 bases from J, with 16 bases between. The CDR3 contains 12 residues. CDR1 GTSNPN and CDR2 SVGIG come from the germline V gene (reference sequence). TCRdb recomputed calls from the 5' RACE reads with MiXCR, one row per CDR3 protein. The sample includes about 360,000 distinct CDR3 sequences, roughly 6.2% of them seen just once. The V call is TRBV30, the J call TRBJ2-7, with D possibly being TRBD1 (6 bases). The source material was PBMCs, sampled 5 days after the yellow fever booster vaccination. This TCR came from a man aged 25 to 40 who received the YFV17D yellow fever vaccine. The CDR3 bases are TGTGCCTTACTCCGGTCAGGGGTCGAGCAGTACTTC. Protein: CALLRSGVEQYF. Full variable domain (rest looked up from reference TRBV30 and TRBJ2-7): SQTIHQWPATLVQPVGSPLSLECTVEGTSNPNLYWYRQAAGRGLQLLFYSVGIGQISSEVPQNLSASRPQDRQFILSSKKLLLSDSGFYLCALLRSGVEQYFGPGTRLTVT.